The 20 T cell receptor beta chains presented below share a single source sample, sequenced in a study of blood T cell repertoires in COVID-19. The repertoire was sequenced with immunoSEQ multiplex PCR; TCRdb's copy has only in-frame clones and lacks some. The repertoire includes a few hundred thousand clones, roughly 82% of them detected once, and about 1.5% sits in the top ten. Sequencing input: peripheral blood. These receptors were taken from a woman in her forties who had recovered from COVID-19.

The V and J genes are TRBV27 and TRBJ2-5; 9 positions agree with TRBD2. The germline V gene has CDR1 MNHEY and CDR2 SMNVEV (reference sequence). The CDR3 sequence is 16 residues long. The V gene end was trimmed by 3 bases and the J gene end by 5 bases; junction bases not matched to a gene: 10. The DNA for the CDR3 is TGTGCCAGCAGTTTTATTGCGCGGGGGGGACGGGAGACCCAGTACTTC. It codes for CASSFIARGGRETQYF.

The V gene is TRBV12-3 or TRBV12-4, the J gene TRBJ2-7; tentatively, D is TRBD1 (8 bases). V was clipped by 7 bases and J by 5 bases, with 15 bases between them. This CDR3 contains 13 residues. CDR3 protein: CASNRGGVNEQYF. The CDR3 DNA is TGTGCCAGCAACAGGGGGGGCGTCAACGAGCAGTACTTC.

The CDR3: CATSRDRQVEGYTF. The CDR3 region has the DNA TGTGCCACCAGCAGAGATCGGCAGGTCGAGGGCTACACCTTC. The chain employs TRBV15 and TRBJ1-2, with D uncertain. V was clipped by 0 bases and J by 8 bases, with 13 bases between them. CDR3 length equals 14 residues. Germline V gene data show CDR1 as LNHNV and CDR2 as YYDKDF (reference sequence).

The V and J genes are TRBV18 and TRBJ2-3; 12 bases line up with TRBD2. This CDR3 spans 16 amino acids. Trimming took 5 bases from V and 0 from J; bases not matched to a gene: 3. CDR1 KGHSH and CDR2 LQKENI come from the germline V gene. This CDR3 is CASSTTSGGSTDTQYF. The DNA of the CDR3 is TGTGCCAGCTCAACTACTAGCGGGGGGAGCACAGATACGCAGTATTTT.

The rearrangement links TRBV4-2 to TRBJ1-2; 7 nucleotides align to TRBD1. Trimming at V came to 0 bases and at J to 5 bases, leaving 9 bases not matched to a gene. CDR3 length equals 16 residues. Looked up from germline, CDR1 is LGHNA and CDR2 is YNFKEQ. CDR3: CASSQDAGTAQYGYTF. The CDR3 DNA is TGTGCCAGCAGCCAAGATGCCGGGACAGCGCAGTATGGCTACACCTTC.

The table lists this clone with a few counts. This chain links TRBV4-1 with TRBJ1-3; D remains unclear. CDR1 and CDR2 (germline): MGHRA, YSYEKL. The CDR3 is 16 amino acids. V was shortened by 2 bases and J by 0 bases, with 11 bases between the two germline ends. The CDR3 DNA reads TGCGCCAGCAGCCAACAGGCAATCAACTCTGGAAACACCATATATTTT. It specifies CASSQQAINSGNTIYF.

The chain couples TRBV19 to TRBJ1-2; a weak D match, TRBD1 (6 bases). Trimming removed 8 bases from V and 3 bases from J, with 13 bases in between. Germline CDR1 LNHDA, CDR2 SQIVND (reference sequence). The CDR3 contains 13 residues. CDR3 in DNA: TGTGCCAGTTCTGGCAGGGGACACTATGGCTACACCTTC. Its protein is CASSGRGHYGYTF.

In this sample, this clone turned up once. The chain has TRBV12-5 and TRBJ2-2; TRBD1 matches at 8 bases. Germline V gene lookup returns CDR1 LGHNT and CDR2 FRNRAP. This CDR3 is 15 amino acids long. After removal of 9 bases from V and 6 bases from J, the junction contained 12 bases not matched to a gene. The CDR3 loop is CASTGGKILAGELFF. The CDR3 DNA reads TGTGCTAGCACAGGGGGAAAAATCCTCGCCGGGGAGCTGTTTTTT.

The CDR3 sequence is CASSRQGAYNEQFF. The CDR3 nucleotides read TGTGCCAGCAGCCGACAGGGGGCCTACAATGAGCAGTTCTTC. The chain is built from TRBV14 and TRBJ2-1, with 9 bases lining up with TRBD1. The V segment lost 4 bases and the J segment 2 bases; nucleotides outside the gene matches: 0. This CDR3 has 14 amino acids. CDR1 is SGHDN, CDR2 FVKESK, per germline.

The rearrangement uses TRBV6-2 or TRBV6-3 and TRBJ1-6; 10 nucleotides agree with TRBD1. CDR1 is MNHEY, CDR2 SVGEGT, per germline. The V gene end was trimmed by 6 bases and the J gene end by 7 bases; junction bases not matched to a gene: 3. There are 14 residues in the CDR3. The CDR3 reads CASSTTGGNSPLHF. CDR3 nucleotide sequence: TGTGCCAGCAGCACGACAGGGGGCAATTCACCCCTCCACTTT.

This clone was counted between two and nine times. V usage is TRBV5-1 and J usage is TRBJ1-1, with 9 bases aligning to TRBD1. Germline V CDR1 and CDR2: SGHRS, YFSETQ. This CDR3 comprises 18 residues. V shed 1 base, J shed 4 bases, and the junction held 14 bases outside the gene matches. The CDR3 DNA reads TGCGCCAGCAGCTTGTCGATTTCGGGACAGGGTAGGTCCACTGAAGCTTTCTTT. Amino acids: CASSLSISGQGRSTEAFF.

A note on this clone: A junction end diverges from the germline sequence, so it may reflect a read error. The chain recombines TRBV7-7 with TRBJ2-1, with 7 positions matching TRBD2. Germline V gives CDR1 SSHAT, CDR2 FNYEAQ (reference sequence). This CDR3 is built from 14 residues. CDR3 protein: CASSPEWGGNEQFF. The CDR3, as DNA: TGTGCTAGCAGCCCCGAGTGGGGGGGCAATGAGCAGTTCTTC.

CDR3 amino acids: CASSAQNSGNTIYF. The CDR3 DNA follows: TGTGCCAGCAGCGCACAGAACTCTGGAAACACCATATATTTT. The chain links TRBV9 to TRBJ1-3; D uncertain. This CDR3 spans 14 amino acids. Germline V gene data show CDR1 as SGDLS and CDR2 as YYNGEE. V was pared by 3 bases and J by 0 bases, with 7 bases between.

This clone was found once. This chain joins TRBV7-9 and TRBJ1-1; a weak D match, TRBD1 (5 bases). The CDR3 contains 15 residues. Germline CDR1 is SEHNR and CDR2 is FQNEAQ (reference sequence). Trimming removed 1 base from V and 1 base from J, with 10 bases in between. CDR3 nucleotide sequence: TGTGCCAGCAGCTTAGGTCAGGGCTCGAACACTGAAGCTTTCTTT. Protein sequence: CASSLGQGSNTEAFF.

The rearrangement joins TRBV27 to TRBJ2-7; 7 bases map to TRBD1. Germline CDR1 is MNHEY and CDR2 is SMNVEV (reference sequence). The ends lost 0 bases at V and 3 bases at J; junction bases unmatched: 5. This CDR3 is built from 15 residues. CDR3 in amino acids: CASSLSTGSHYEQYF. DNA of the CDR3: TGTGCCAGCAGTTTATCGACAGGGTCCCACTACGAGCAGTACTTC.

The gene calls are TRBV7-2 and TRBJ2-3, with 14 bases that match TRBD2. CDR3 length: 17 residues. J was trimmed by 3 bases and V by 5 bases; bases with no gene match: 7. CDR1 is SGHTA, CDR2 FQGNSA, per germline. The CDR3 coding sequence is TGTGCCAGCAGCAACCGACTAGCGGGGGGGCCAACAGATACGCAGTATTTT. This encodes CASSNRLAGGPTDTQYF.

This clone has just a few counts. The chain carries TRBV28 and TRBJ1-5, with a weak D call TRBD1 (5 bases). CDR3 length: 16 amino acids. The germline gives CDR1 MDHEN, CDR2 SYDVKM. Trimming removed 3 bases at V and 4 bases at J, with 16 bases between. The DNA of the CDR3 is TGTGCCAGCAGTTTTCTAGCCAGGGAGGGTAATCAGCCCCAGCATTTT. Its translation: CASSFLAREGNQPQHF.

This chain links TRBV15 with TRBJ2-1; 8 nucleotides line up with TRBD2. Germline CDR1 is LNHNV and CDR2 is YYDKDF (reference sequence). The V and J ends lost 2 bases and 8 bases, in that order; junction bases with no gene match: 11. The length of the CDR3 is 16 residues. CDR3 DNA: TGTGCCACCAGCAGAAGTCAGCGGGGGCGGTGGGATGAGCAGTTCTTC. Protein sequence: CATSRSQRGRWDEQFF.

The rearrangement links TRBV27 to TRBJ2-4, with 7 bases identical to TRBD1. The CDR3 spans 18 residues. Germline lookup yields CDR1 MNHEY and CDR2 SMNVEV (reference sequence). The ends lost 5 bases at V and 0 bases at J; junction bases unmatched: 13. The CDR3 region is CASSQTGAPTLAKNIQYF. The CDR3 DNA follows: TGTGCCAGCAGTCAAACAGGGGCCCCCACTCTAGCCAAAAACATTCAGTACTTC.

The chain joins TRBV7-2 to TRBJ1-2, with unresolved D. The CDR3 consists of 14 residues. The germline CDR1 and CDR2 sequences are SGHTA and FQGNSA. The V and J ends lost 0 bases and 7 bases respectively, with 12 bases between them. In nucleotides, the CDR3 is TGTGCCAGCAGCTTAGCTGGCAGGTCAGGTGGCTACACCTTC. It codes for CASSLAGRSGGYTF.